This TCR beta chain was captured by sequencing in a study of T cells expressing NK-cell markers (dated by TCRdb to 2020 to 2021). Study-level background: In sorted CD3+CD56+NKG2C+, CD3+CD56+NKG2C- and CD3+CD56-NKG2C+ T-cell subsets from eight or nine donors, TCR beta-chain repertoires were profiled. Libraries were sequenced as 2 x 150 bp reads on Illumina HiSeq 2000/2500, MiSeq or NextSeq. Of the eight sequenced donors, seven were found to be HCMV-seropositive and one was found to be HCMV-seronegative. All eight donors whose samples were sequenced were randomly selected healthy volunteers, three of them men and five women. General conclusions and limits of the study: Whether the expanded NKG2C-expressing T cell clones were specific for HCMV antigens remained unclear. Those dominant clonotypes were again the most abundant among CD3+CD56-NKG2C+ cells in a handful of donors, at roughly 25-60.1%. In roughly 6 donors, the dominant CD3+CD56+NKG2C+ clonotypes ranked among the top 10 CD8+ clonotypes, making up roughly 1.0-8% of CD8+ T cells.

Note on this clonotype: Its antigen is currently not known.

CDR1 and CDR2 were assigned from the germline V gene as SGHAT and FQNNGV. From the cysteine up to the phenylalanine, the CDR3 has a length of 15 residues. No DNA has been recorded. A commercial ELISA kit detecting HCMV-specific IgG in serum was used to determine HCMV serostatus. Ficoll density gradient centrifugation was used to isolate peripheral blood mononuclear cells from blood. The sequencer listed for this sample is Illumina HiSeq 2000. 5'RACE template switching, by which a universal primer site and unique molecular identifiers were added, was used to make TCR beta cDNA libraries. Priming for cDNA synthesis came from the TCR beta constant segment, and two successive PCR amplification steps followed. Turning to the authors' computational methods: MIGEC was used to demultiplex reads and group the reads by UMI, and MiTCR was used to assemble and quantify clonotypes. To exclude erroneous sequences, only TCR cDNA sequences supported by at least two reads were retained. The tcR package was used for downstream repertoire analysis, and clonotypes were matched across fractions by CDR3 nucleotide sequence plus V segment. VDJmatch was used to annotate antigen specificity against VDJdb, with one amino acid substitution in CDR3 allowed. TCRdb reprocessed the reads and lists each CDR3 protein sequence as a single entry, with no DNA. The V and J calls, along with clone size, are taken from TCRdb and not from the paper's own processing. This sample's table lists 200,000 to 300,000 distinct CDR3 sequences. The ten largest account for roughly 4.2% of the sample.

Recombination connected TRBV11-2 to TRBJ1-4. Source material: blood T cells: a sorted CD56 or NKG2C T cell subset, CD4+ or CD8+ T cells, or bulk PBMC T cells (not recorded which). The TCR comes from a woman aged 18-69 years in good health. The encoded CDR3 is CASSLVTATNEKLFF.